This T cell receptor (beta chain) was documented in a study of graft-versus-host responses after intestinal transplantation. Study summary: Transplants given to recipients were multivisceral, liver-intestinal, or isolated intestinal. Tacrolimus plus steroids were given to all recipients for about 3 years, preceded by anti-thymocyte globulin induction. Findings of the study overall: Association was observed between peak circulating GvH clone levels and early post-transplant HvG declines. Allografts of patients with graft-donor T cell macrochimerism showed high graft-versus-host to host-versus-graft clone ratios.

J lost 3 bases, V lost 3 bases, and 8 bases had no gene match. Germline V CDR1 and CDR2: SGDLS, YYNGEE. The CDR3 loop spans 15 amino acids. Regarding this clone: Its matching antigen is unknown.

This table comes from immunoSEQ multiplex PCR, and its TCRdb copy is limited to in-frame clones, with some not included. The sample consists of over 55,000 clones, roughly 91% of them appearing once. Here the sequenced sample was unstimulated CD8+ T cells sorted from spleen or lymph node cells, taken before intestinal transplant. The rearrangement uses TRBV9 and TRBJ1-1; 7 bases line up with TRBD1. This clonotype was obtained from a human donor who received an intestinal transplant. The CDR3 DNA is TGTGCCAGCAGCGGTACAGGGGTTTGGGACACTGAAGCTTTCTTT. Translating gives CASSGTGVWDTEAFF.